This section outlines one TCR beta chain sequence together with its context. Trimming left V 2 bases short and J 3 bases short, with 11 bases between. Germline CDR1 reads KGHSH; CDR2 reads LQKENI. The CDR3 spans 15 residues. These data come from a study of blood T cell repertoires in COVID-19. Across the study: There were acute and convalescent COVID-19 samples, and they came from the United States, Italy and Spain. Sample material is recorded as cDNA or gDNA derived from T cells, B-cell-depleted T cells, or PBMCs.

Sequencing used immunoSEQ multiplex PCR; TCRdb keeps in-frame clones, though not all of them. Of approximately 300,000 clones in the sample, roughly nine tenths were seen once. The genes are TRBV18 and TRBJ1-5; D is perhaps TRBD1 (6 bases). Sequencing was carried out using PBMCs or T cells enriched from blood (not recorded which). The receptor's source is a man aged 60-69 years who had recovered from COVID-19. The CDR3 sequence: CASSPFRQDNQPQHF. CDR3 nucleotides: TGTGCCAGCTCACCATTCAGACAGGACAATCAGCCCCAGCATTTT.